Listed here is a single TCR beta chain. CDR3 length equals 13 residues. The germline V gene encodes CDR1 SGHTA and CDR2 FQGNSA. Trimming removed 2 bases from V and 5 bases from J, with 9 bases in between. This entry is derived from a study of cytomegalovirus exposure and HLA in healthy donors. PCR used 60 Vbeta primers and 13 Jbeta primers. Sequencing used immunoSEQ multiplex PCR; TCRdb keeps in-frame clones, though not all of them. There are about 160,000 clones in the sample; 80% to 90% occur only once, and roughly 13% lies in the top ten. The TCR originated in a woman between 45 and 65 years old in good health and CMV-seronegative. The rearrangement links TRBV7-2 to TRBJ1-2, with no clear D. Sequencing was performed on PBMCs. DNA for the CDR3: TGTGCCAGCAGCTTAACTTCTCGATATGGCTACACCTTC. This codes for CASSLTSRYGYTF.